This T cell receptor (beta chain) was captured by sequencing in a study of shared clonotypes between healthy human individuals (dated by TCRdb to between 2020 and 2021). Study-wide context: The cohort comprised two women and three men aged 18 to 49 years. Per donor, three plates each were used for CD4 naive and CD4 memory, two for CD8 naive, and one for CD8 memory. Blood TCR repertoires of a handful of healthy adults were deeply sequenced to estimate repertoire size and the extent of clonotype sharing between individuals. Different laboratories and diverse techniques were used to prepare libraries and sequence TCR repertoires, to increase sequencing depth and limit assay-specific biases. Per donor, leukapheresis produced somewhere between about 0.94 and 9.5 billion PBMCs. The full study reports these points: Naive subsets generally had larger estimated clonotype richness than memory subsets. Compared with non-shared clonotypes, clonotypes shared by all four sorted-subset donors had higher generation probabilities. Rarefaction of sorted-subset datasets indicated incomplete sequencing despite the large sequencing depth. Sampling was limited to blood, and TCR repertoires in tissue likely differ from TCR repertoires in blood. When several donors were compared, the shared fraction of clonotypes was around 5% for naive CD4, less than 4% for naive CD8, about 2.4% for memory CD4, and 0.4% for memory CD8. Because the study included a small number of donors, the genetic and exposure-history diversity represented was limited. Pairwise subsampling indicated that sequencing depth was expected to affect the degree of clonotype sharing among donors.

The donors were healthy, HIV-negative adults with no recently reported acute infections or vaccinations. All donors were Caucasian adults living in Nashville, Tennessee, USA. CD4+ T cells were enriched through magnetic negative selection, after which naive cells were positively selected on CD45RA and the remaining negative fraction served as the memory subset. Blood was obtained by leukapheresis, after which PBMCs were separated by Ficoll-Histopaque density gradient centrifugation and cryopreserved in liquid nitrogen vapor phase. Analytical flow cytometry was used to check the purity and quantity of each magnetically sorted T cell population. Each sorted fraction had its genomic DNA isolated and then quantified by UV absorbance on a Nanodrop 2000c. Using the deep immunoSEQ assay, TCR CDR3 regions were amplified from genomic DNA by multiplex PCR. Genomic DNA extracted from each cell subset was distributed evenly over all wells of several immunoSEQ 96-well plates, and each plate served as one replicate. For sorted subsets, approximately 190 ng of genomic DNA, equivalent to 30,000 or so T cell genomes, went into each replicate PCR. Purified libraries were measured with a Qubit 3.0 fluorometer, size-checked on a Bioanalyzer 2100, and measured again with the KAPA Library Quantification kit. Each immunoSEQ 96-well plate was sequenced on its own single-read 150-cycle Illumina NextSeq 550 flow cell. In the source study's methods: Because the immunoSEQ output held only junctional sequences and lacked quality scores, the filtering could not match the filtering applied to full-length reads. Sequences were annotated with PyIR, a Python wrapper for IgBLAST v1.9, using IMGT germline references to assign V/J genes and CDR3. Any read was removed if the V/J assignment was weak (E-value above 1e-6), the CDR3 was missing, or the read contained stop codons, out-of-frame junctions, or ambiguous translated residues. V3J clonotypes were defined as sequences sharing the same inferred V gene, J gene, and CDR3 amino acid sequence. Percentage overlap between repertoires was computed as shared unique clonotypes divided by the size of the smaller repertoire. Richness of each repertoire was evaluated using RTK rarefaction, the Chao1 estimator, and Recon v2.1 estimates of unobserved clonotypes. Generation probabilities were computed with OLGA for all TCRbeta clonotypes obtained by the gDNA method from several donors. Drawn from immuneACCESS, this table holds only the in-frame rearrangements with V and J called that TCRdb kept. Clones are partly lost; checked studies trace under half to an unresolved V gene and leave the rest unexplained. From that table come the V and J calls and clone size; the DNA was used to work out D and trimming. The sample yields millions of clones; roughly 94% were counted once. The biggest ten clones account for more than 0.1% of the sample.

Concerning this clone: Its antigen has not been determined. Qualities for individual bases were not recorded, and no much larger clone is one base off.

This receptor was obtained from a man between 18 and 29 years old in good health. Sequenced: naive CD4+ T cells sorted from blood. Per the publication, the cell subset or site label means: CD45RA+ positively selected.

DNA sequence: TGTGCCAGCAGGCCGAAGCGGACAGATACGCAGTATTTT. This codes for CASRPKRTDTQYF. The rearranged segments are TRBV2 and TRBJ2-3; a tentative D match to TRBD2 spans 5 bases. CDR1 and CDR2 were assigned from the germline V gene as SNHLY and FYNNEI. Spanning cysteine to phenylalanine, the CDR3 consists of 13 amino acids. Just the 39-base CDR3 DNA is kept, in frame starting at base 1. V is clipped by 6 bases and J by 3 bases, and the sequence between their germline boundaries is 10 bases long.